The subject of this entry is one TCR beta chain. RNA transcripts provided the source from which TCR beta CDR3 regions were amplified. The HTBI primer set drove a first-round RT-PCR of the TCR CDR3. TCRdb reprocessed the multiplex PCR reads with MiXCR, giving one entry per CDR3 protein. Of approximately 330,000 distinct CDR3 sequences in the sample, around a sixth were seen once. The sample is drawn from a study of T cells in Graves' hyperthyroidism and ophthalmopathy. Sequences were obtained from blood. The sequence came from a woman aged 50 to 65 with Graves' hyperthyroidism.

The CDR3 DNA is TGTGCCAGCAGCCACGGGACAGGGATCGACGAGCAGTACTTC. Its translation is CASSHGTGIDEQYF. V gene TRBV28 combines with J gene TRBJ2-7; 9 bases are shared with TRBD1. CDR1 and CDR2 (germline): MDHEN, SYDVKM. The CDR3 is made up of 14 amino acids. With 6 bases clipped from V and 5 bases from J, the junction kept 8 bases outside the gene matches. The whole variable domain, remainder taken from reference TRBV28 and TRBJ2-7, is DVKVTQSSRYLVKRTGEKVFLECVQDMDHENMFWYRQDPGLGLRLIYFSYDVKMKEKGDIPEGYSVSREKKERFSLILESASTNQTSMYLCASSHGTGIDEQYFGPGTRLTVT.